The entry below gives a single T cell receptor beta chain sequence along with its context. The sample is drawn from a study of blood T cell repertoires in COVID-19. Looking at the study overall: Sample material is recorded as cDNA or gDNA derived from T cells, B-cell-depleted T cells, or PBMCs.

This CDR3 contains 14 residues. With V trimmed by 5 bases and J by 10 bases, 7 bases remained unmatched. In germline, CDR1 is SGHTA, CDR2 FQGNSA. Under the authors' procedure: Reference gene primers were amplified, and this amplification served to estimate nucleated cell counts. The method was immunoSEQ multiplex PCR; TCRdb's version includes in-frame clones alone and lacks a portion of them. V, J and clone size were drawn from that table, and D and trimming were deduced from the DNA. The table has under 300,000 clones, approximately 87% seen once. This chain joins TRBV7-2 and TRBJ1-3, with TRBD1 matching 11 bases. The receptor's source is a man between 60 and 70 years old who had recovered from COVID-19. Sample: peripheral blood. The CDR3 loop is CASSTGTGGQTIYF. The CDR3 DNA sequence: TGTGCCAGCAGCACCGGGACAGGGGGACAGACCATATATTTT.